This T cell receptor (beta chain) was recovered during a study of T-cell reconstitution after alpha-beta-depleted transplantation in children. Study-wide findings and caveats: Most T-cell counts and diversity one year after the transplant came from T cells that were newly produced. Reportedly, roughly two months post-transplant, alpha-beta T cells arose from several hundred expanded graft clones.

CDR1 and CDR2 from the germline V gene are LNHNV and YYDKDF (reference sequence). After removal of 5 bases from V and 6 bases from J, the junction contained 7 bases not matched to a gene. This CDR3 is 13 amino acids long. Preparing the TCRbeta library involved the use of unique molecular identifiers. TCRdb reprocessed the PCR reads with MiXCR, giving one entry per CDR3 protein. The table lists approximately 110,000 distinct CDR3 sequences, under 30% of them singletons. Turning to this clonotype: Its antigen is as yet unknown. This may be a read error: a much more frequent sequence differs by one nucleotide.

The chain recombines TRBV15 with TRBJ2-7, with 7 bases identical to TRBD2. This clonotype was sampled from a male patient between 2 and 10 years old who had a stem cell transplant for chronic granulomatous disease, so the T cells may come from the graft donor. The material was PBMCs, mostly from graft donor cells, obtained 180 days after TCRalphabeta/CD19-depleted stem cell transplant. CDR3 protein: CATSGTSVAEQYF. Here the CDR3 DNA reads TGTGCCACCAGCGGAACTAGCGTTGCCGAGCAGTACTTC.